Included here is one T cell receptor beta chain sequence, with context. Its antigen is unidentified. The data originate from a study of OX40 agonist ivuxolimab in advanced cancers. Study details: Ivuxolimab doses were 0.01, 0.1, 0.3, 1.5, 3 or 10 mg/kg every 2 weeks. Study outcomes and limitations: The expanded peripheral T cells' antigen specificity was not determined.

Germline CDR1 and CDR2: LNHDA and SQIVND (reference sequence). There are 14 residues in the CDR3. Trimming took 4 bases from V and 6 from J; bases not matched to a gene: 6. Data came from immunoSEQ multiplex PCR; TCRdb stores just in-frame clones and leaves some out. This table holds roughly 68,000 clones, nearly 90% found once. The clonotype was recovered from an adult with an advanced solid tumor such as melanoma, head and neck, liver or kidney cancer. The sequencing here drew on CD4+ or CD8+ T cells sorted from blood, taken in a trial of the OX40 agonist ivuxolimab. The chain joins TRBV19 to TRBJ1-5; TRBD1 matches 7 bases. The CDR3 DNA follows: TGTGCCAGTAGTACCGGACAGGAGACTCAGCCCCAGCATTTT. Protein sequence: CASSTGQETQPQHF.